The sequence of this T cell receptor (beta chain) was determined in a study of cytomegalovirus exposure and HLA in healthy donors. Study observations and caveats: Listed as cytomegalovirus-associated were 150 or so TCR beta chains.

V dropped 3 bases and J dropped 5 bases, with 14 bases sitting between them. Germline lookup yields CDR1 SGHDT and CDR2 YYEEEE. The CDR3 covers 15 residues. On this clone itself: Its specificity is unknown.

PCR used 60 Vbeta primers and 13 Jbeta primers. Sequenced by immunoSEQ multiplex PCR; TCRdb stores in-frame clones only, minus some. The sample comprises about 120,000 clones, 70% to 80% of which are singletons, and 1.5% to 2.5% rests with the top ten. The chain recombines TRBV5-6 with TRBJ1-4; a possible D gene is TRBD1 (5 bases). Material for sequencing was PBMCs. The source of this sequence is a man in his late teens or twenties in good health and CMV-seronegative. The CDR3 spells CASSSGGPRNEKLFF. The CDR3 DNA is TGTGCCAGCAGCTCCGGGGGACCGCGGAATGAAAAACTGTTTTTT. Variable domain in full (rest from reference TRBV5-6 and TRBJ1-4): DAGVTQSPTHLIKTRGQQVTLRCSPKSGHDTVSWYQQALGQGPQFIFQYYEEEERQRGNFPDRFSGHQFPNYSSELNVNALLLGDSALYLCASSSGGPRNEKLFFGSGTQLSVL.